The clone carrying this T cell receptor (beta chain) was found a few times. The antigen is not known. The CDR3 contains 13 residues. Germline V CDR1 and CDR2: SGHRS, YFSETQ. V trimming: 0 bases; J trimming: 6 bases; junction bases outside the gene matches: 3. Before thyroid surgery, none of the patients had received any treatment. The authors' processing: CDR3 was compared across clinicopathological groups, and the resulting differences were used to build a distant-metastasis classifier for papillary thyroid cancer. Through MiXCR, TCRdb re-clonotyped the PCR reads. TCRdb's processing, not the authors' own work, is the source of the V and J calls. The sample has fewer than 6,500 clones; 25% to 35% are singletons. This entry belongs to a study of metastatic and nonmetastatic thyroid tumors. Looking at the study overall: Repertoires from blood and tumor or nodule tissue of malignant and benign thyroid patients were compared. Whole-study results and caveats: As reported, TCR beta diversity in blood and tumor was significantly higher in malignant thyroid tumors than in benign nodules.

The source is a female donor with papillary thyroid cancer or a benign thyroid nodule (not recorded which). Some clones in this sample may be carry-over from other donors' samples. The chain carries TRBV5-1 and TRBJ2-7; 7 bases map to TRBD2. Input material: adjacent normal tissue. Here the CDR3 reads CASSLDGRSEQYF. In DNA form, the CDR3 reads TGCGCCAGCAGCTTGGACGGGAGGAGCGAGCAGTACTTC.